Shown below are 29 T cell receptor beta chains from a single sample sequenced in a study of T cell changes during pregnancy in multiple sclerosis (dated by TCRdb to the late 2010s). Libraries came from the immunoSEQ multiplex PCR assay. TCRdb stores this immuneACCESS table with in-frame sequences only. Part of the clones is absent; in the studies checked, under half of the shortfall reflects unresolved V genes, and no reason is known for the rest. Present in this sample are over 35,000 clones, less than 95% of which were seen just once. The ten largest clones capture about 9% of the sample. Sequenced material: CD8+ T cells from peripheral blood mononuclear cells, taken in the first trimester of pregnancy. These receptors were obtained from a female donor with multiple sclerosis, enrolled in a pregnancy study.

The CDR3 is CASSFRGGDEQFF. In nucleotides, the CDR3 is TGTGCCAGCAGCTTTAGAGGTGGCGATGAGCAGTTCTTC. The rearrangement links TRBV5-4 to TRBJ2-1, with D unresolved. V lost 2 bases, J lost 8 bases, and 11 bases lay in between. The CDR3 runs 13 residues. Germline loops: CDR1 SGHNT, CDR2 YYREEE (reference sequence).

The J gene is TRBJ2-3, the V gene TRBV7-9; 14 bases are a match to TRBD2. CDR1 is SEHNR, CDR2 FQNEAQ, per germline (reference sequence). The CDR3 spans 16 residues. V trimming: 6 bases; J trimming: 0 bases; junction bases outside the gene matches: 2. As DNA, the CDR3 is TGTGCCAGCAGACGGACTAGCGGGGGGAGCACAGATACGCAGTATTTT. It yields the protein CASRRTSGGSTDTQYF.

V is TRBV21-1 and J is TRBJ1-2. TRBV21-1 is listed as a pseudogene. The CDR3 spans 15 residues. The chain's CDR3 is CASSKSVEGLISKRF. The CDR3 DNA sequence: TGTGCCAGCAGCAAGTCGGTCGAGGGACTCATTTCAAAGCGGTTC.

By share, this clone counts as large (0.1 to 1%). The J gene is TRBJ2-5, the V gene TRBV5-1, with no clear D. This CDR3 has 15 residues. V was pared by 2 bases and J by 5 bases, with 16 bases between. Germline V gives CDR1 SGHRS, CDR2 YFSETQ. The CDR3 sequence: CASSFFPGQTETQYF. The CDR3 DNA sequence: TGCGCCAGCAGCTTTTTCCCGGGTCAGACGGAGACCCAGTACTTC.

This clone was recorded only once. V usage is TRBV6-5 and J usage is TRBJ1-2, with a possible D match to TRBD1 (6 bases). Germline CDR1 reads MNHEY; CDR2 reads SVGAGI. The CDR3 covers 13 residues. The germline V and J ends were trimmed by 6 bases and 5 bases, with 13 bases remaining between them. The CDR3 loop reads CASRQGMGYGYTF. Written as DNA, the CDR3 is TGTGCCAGCAGACAGGGAATGGGGTATGGCTACACCTTC.

The chain has TRBV9 and TRBJ2-7; unclear D gene. V dropped 4 bases and J dropped 2 bases, with 13 bases sitting between them. This CDR3 is 14 amino acids long. In germline, CDR1 is SGDLS, CDR2 YYNGEE. The CDR3 is CASSPPLRPYEQYF. CDR3 bases: TGTGCCAGCAGCCCACCGTTGAGGCCCTACGAGCAGTACTTC.

A single count supports this clone. The chain is built from TRBV10-1 and TRBJ2-1, with D maybe TRBD2 (5 bases). CDR3 length: 15 amino acids. Germline V gene data show CDR1 as WNHNN and CDR2 as SYGVQD (reference sequence). V lost 3 bases and J 4 bases, leaving 13 bases between the germline ends. Here the CDR3 DNA reads TGCGCCAGCAGTGAAAGCGGACGAATATACAATGAGCAGTTCTTC. It encodes CASSESGRIYNEQFF.

This chain connects TRBV4-1 to TRBJ2-5, with a tentative D call TRBD2 (6 bases). The V gene lost 4 bases and the J gene lost 4 bases, with 16 bases spanning the gap. The CDR3 runs to 15 residues. Germline loops: CDR1 MGHRA, CDR2 YSYEKL. CDR3 DNA: TGCGCCAGCAGCCCTACCGGGGGAGAGGGAGAGACCCAGTACTTC. It specifies CASSPTGGEGETQYF.

The V gene is TRBV27, the J gene TRBJ2-7, with 16 positions matching TRBD2. The CDR3 covers 17 residues. The ends lost 4 bases at V and 1 base at J; junction bases unmatched: 4. The germline V gene has CDR1 MNHEY and CDR2 SMNVEV (reference sequence). CDR3 bases: TGTGCCAGCAGTTCGGGACTAGCGGGAGGGGGGTCCTACGAGCAGTACTTC. Translation gives CASSSGLAGGGSYEQYF.

The chain combines TRBV4-3 with TRBJ1-2; 8 bases map to TRBD1. Germline CDR1 reads LGHNA; CDR2 reads YSLEER. V lost 4 bases, J lost 8 bases, and 9 bases stayed unmatched. The CDR3 covers 14 residues. Here the CDR3 reads CASSRSQGAQGYTF. The CDR3 DNA is TGCGCCAGCAGCCGCAGCCAGGGGGCGCAGGGCTACACCTTC.

The chain uses TRBV9 and TRBJ2-5; 9 bases are shared with TRBD2. CDR3 length: 15 residues. The junction had 9 bases not matched to a gene; V was cut back by 4 bases and J by 5 bases. CDR1 and CDR2 from the germline V gene are SGDLS and YYNGEE. CDR3 coding DNA: TGTGCCAGCAGCCTCGGACGGGCGGGAGGGGAGACCCAGTACTTC. Protein: CASSLGRAGGETQYF. The complete variable domain, with remaining parts taken from reference TRBV9 and TRBJ2-5, reads DSGVTQTPKHLITATGQRVTLRCSPRSGDLSVYWYQQSLDQGLQFLIQYYNGEERAKGNILERFSAQQFPDLHSELNLSSLELGDSALYFCASSLGRAGGETQYFGPGTRLLVL.

The J gene is TRBJ2-7, the V gene TRBV5-1; D may be TRBD2 (6 bases). CDR1 and CDR2 (germline): SGHRS, YFSETQ. The germline V and J ends were trimmed by 2 bases and 6 bases, with 15 bases remaining between them. The CDR3 length is 14 residues. The DNA for the CDR3 is TGCGCCAGCAGCTTTAACCCGGGAGAGGGCGAGCAGTACTTC. This translates into CASSFNPGEGEQYF.

The table lists this clone with a count of one. This chain uses TRBV10-2 with TRBJ2-7; TRBD2 matches at 9 bases. Germline-derived CDR1 and CDR2 are WSHSY and SAAADI. The CDR3 runs 17 residues. V was clipped by 3 bases and J by 5 bases; unmatched bases: 14. The CDR3 bases are TGCGCCAGCAGTGACCCCCTAGCGGGGCGAATCGACAACGAGCAGTACTTC. Amino acids: CASSDPLAGRIDNEQYF.

The V gene is TRBV18, the J gene TRBJ1-2; D gene ambiguous. CDR1 is KGHSH, CDR2 LQKENI, per germline. This CDR3 has 16 amino acids. Trimming stripped 4 bases from V and 0 bases from J, with 15 bases between. The CDR3 nucleotides read TGTGCCAGCTCACAACAAGGACTGACTCCTAACTATGGCTACACCTTC. Its protein product is CASSQQGLTPNYGYTF.

The chain combines TRBV7-6 with TRBJ1-2; 9 positions agree with TRBD1. V was clipped by 2 bases and J by 8 bases; unmatched bases: 3. Germline V lookup: CDR1 SGHVS, CDR2 FNYEAQ. This CDR3 comprises 13 residues. In nucleotides, the CDR3 is TGTGCCAGCAGCTTAAACACAGGGGGCGGCTACACCTTC. Translation: CASSLNTGGGYTF.

The chain has TRBV6-5 and TRBJ2-5; 10 bases map to TRBD2. There are 15 residues in the CDR3. Trimming cost V 2 bases and J 5 bases; bases outside gene matches: 5. Germline assignment: CDR1 MNHEY and CDR2 SVGAGI. The CDR3 is CASSYLAGARETQYF. CDR3 coding DNA: TGTGCCAGCAGTTACCTAGCGGGGGCTCGGGAGACCCAGTACTTC.

The chain carries TRBV6-5 and TRBJ1-2; D not certain. This CDR3 comprises 11 residues. Trimming took off 8 bases at V and 5 bases at J, with 9 bases between the two ends. In germline, CDR1 is MNHEY, CDR2 SVGAGI. As DNA, the CDR3 is TGTGCCAGCCGCGAGTTATATGGCTACACCTTC. It translates to CASRELYGYTF.

This rearrangement joins TRBV4-3 to TRBJ2-1, with no clear D. The CDR3 covers 13 residues. Germline V gene data show CDR1 as LGHNA and CDR2 as YSLEER. V lost 0 bases and J lost 9, with 9 bases in between. This CDR3 reads CASSQDEVGEQFF. The CDR3 DNA sequence: TGCGCCAGCAGCCAAGATGAAGTCGGTGAGCAGTTCTTC.

The chain has TRBV5-1 and TRBJ2-1, with TRBD2 matching 8 bases. Per the germline V gene, CDR1 is SGHRS and CDR2 is YFSETQ. V shed 4 bases and J 6 bases; nucleotides not matched to a gene: 9. The CDR3 contains 15 residues. The CDR3 loop is CASSLGRALGNEQFF. For the CDR3, the DNA is TGCGCCAGCAGCCTCGGGAGGGCCCTCGGCAATGAGCAGTTCTTC.

This clone was seen more than once but under ten times. The chain is built from TRBV9 and TRBJ2-1; a weak D match, TRBD1 (6 bases). With 4 bases removed from V and 6 bases from J, the gap between germline ends came to 14 bases. This CDR3 spans 14 amino acids. Germline lookup yields CDR1 SGDLS and CDR2 YYNGEE. The CDR3 loop is CASSRARGSNEQFF. The CDR3 nucleotides are TGTGCCAGCAGCCGGGCCAGGGGCTCCAATGAGCAGTTCTTC.

The chain is built from TRBV29-1 and TRBJ2-2, with 9 positions matching TRBD1. Germline lookup yields CDR1 SQVTM and CDR2 ANQGSEA. Germline trimming cut 5 bases from V and 3 bases from J; bases unmatched to any gene: 4. The CDR3 is 14 residues long. The CDR3 protein is CSVPGQGDTGELFF. The DNA for the CDR3 is TGCAGCGTTCCGGGACAGGGAGACACCGGGGAGCTGTTTTTT.

The CDR3 coding sequence is TGCGCCAGCAGCCAAGAGGAGACTAGAGTCTACGAGCAGTACTTC. This encodes CASSQEETRVYEQYF. The chain recombines TRBV4-1 with TRBJ2-7, with D possibly matching TRBD2 (6 bases). CDR3 length equals 15 residues. Germline loops: CDR1 MGHRA, CDR2 YSYEKL. V lost 0 bases and J lost 3, with 12 bases in between.

The CDR3 DNA sequence: TGTGCCAGCAGCAGCAGGGACTTCACAGATACGCAGTATTTT. This translates into CASSSRDFTDTQYF. This chain links TRBV7-9 with TRBJ2-3, with a weak D call TRBD2 (6 bases). Germline V CDR1 and CDR2: SEHNR, FQNEAQ (reference sequence). V shed 5 bases and J shed 2 bases, with 11 bases lying between them. This CDR3 has 14 residues.

The chain combines TRBV14 with TRBJ2-7; 8 nucleotides agree with TRBD1. The CDR3 runs to 16 residues. Germline V gene sequence: CDR1 SGHDN, CDR2 FVKESK. Unmatched junction bases numbered 8, after V lost 1 base and J lost 3 bases. As DNA, the CDR3 is TGTGCCAGCAGCCAAGGGACAGGGTCCATACTCTACGAGCAGTACTTC. The encoded protein is CASSQGTGSILYEQYF.

V and J are TRBV7-3 and TRBJ2-7; 7 bases agree with TRBD2. This CDR3 contains 14 residues. V was pared by 2 bases and J by 1 base, with 2 bases of the junction left unmatched. Germline V gene sequence: CDR1 SGHTA, CDR2 FQGTGA. CDR3 nucleotide sequence: TGTGCCAGCAGCTTAGACGGGGGGTCCTACGAGCAGTACTTC. Translated: CASSLDGGSYEQYF.

This rearrangement joins TRBV9 to TRBJ2-1, with 10 bases that match TRBD1. CDR3 length: 16 amino acids. V lost 2 bases and J lost 1; bases outside the gene matches: 3. Germline V gene sequence: CDR1 SGDLS, CDR2 YYNGEE. DNA of the CDR3: TGTGCCAGCAGCGTCCGGGACAGGGGTTCCTACAATGAGCAGTTCTTC. As protein: CASSVRDRGSYNEQFF.

The chain uses TRBV27 and TRBJ2-3, with TRBD2 matching 10 bases. Germline lookup yields CDR1 MNHEY and CDR2 SMNVEV (reference sequence). With 2 bases clipped from V and 4 bases from J, the junction kept 0 bases outside the gene matches. This CDR3 is 14 amino acids long. DNA for the CDR3: TGTGCCAGCAGTTTACTAGCGGGAGCAGATACGCAGTATTTT. Amino acid sequence: CASSLLAGADTQYF.

The V call is TRBV23-1, the J call TRBJ1-3, with a possible D match to TRBD1 (5 bases). TRBV23-1 is flagged as an ORF with uncertain function. Trimming took off 9 bases at V and 0 bases at J, with 9 bases between the two ends. The CDR3 covers 13 residues. CDR3 bases: TGCGCCAGGTGGGACTACTCTGGAAACACCATATATTTT. Translating it yields CARWDYSGNTIYF.

The genes are TRBV2 and TRBJ2-7, with 8 nucleotides matching TRBD1. With 5 bases clipped from V and 1 base from J, the junction kept 7 bases outside the gene matches. The CDR3 sequence is 15 residues long. CDR1 and CDR2 from the germline V gene are SNHLY and FYNNEI. The CDR3 DNA reads TGTGCCAGCAGTTACAGGGGGTATAGGTCCTACGAGCAGTACTTC. Translation: CASSYRGYRSYEQYF. Variable domain in full (rest from reference TRBV2 and TRBJ2-7): EPEVTQTPSHQVTQMGQEVILRCVPISNHLYFYWYRQILGQKVEFLVSFYNNEISEKSEIFDDQFSVERPDGSNFTLKIRSTKLEDSAMYFCASSYRGYRSYEQYFGPGTRLTVT.